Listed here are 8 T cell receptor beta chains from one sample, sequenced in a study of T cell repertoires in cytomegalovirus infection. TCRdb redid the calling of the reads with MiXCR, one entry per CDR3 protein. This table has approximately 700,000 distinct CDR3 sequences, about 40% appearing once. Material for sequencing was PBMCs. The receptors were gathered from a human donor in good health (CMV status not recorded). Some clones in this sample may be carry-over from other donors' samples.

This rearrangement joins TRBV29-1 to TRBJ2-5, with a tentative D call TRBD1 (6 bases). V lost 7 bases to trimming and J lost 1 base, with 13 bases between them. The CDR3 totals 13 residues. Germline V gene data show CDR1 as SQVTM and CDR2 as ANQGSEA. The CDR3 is CSARLDSQETQYF. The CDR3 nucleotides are TGCAGCGCCCGCCTGGACAGCCAAGAGACCCAGTACTTC.

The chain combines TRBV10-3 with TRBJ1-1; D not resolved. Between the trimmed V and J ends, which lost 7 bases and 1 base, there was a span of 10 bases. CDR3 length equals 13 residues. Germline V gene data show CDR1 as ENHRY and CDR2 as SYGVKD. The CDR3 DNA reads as TGTGCCATCATGAGGAGAACGAACACTGAAGCTTTCTTT. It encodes CAIMRRTNTEAFF.

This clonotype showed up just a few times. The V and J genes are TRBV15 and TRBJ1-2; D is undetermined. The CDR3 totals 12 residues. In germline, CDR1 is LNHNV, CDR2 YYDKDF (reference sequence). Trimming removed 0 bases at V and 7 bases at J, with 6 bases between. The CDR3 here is CATSRDLVGYTF. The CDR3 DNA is TGTGCCACCAGCAGAGATTTGGTTGGCTACACCTTC.

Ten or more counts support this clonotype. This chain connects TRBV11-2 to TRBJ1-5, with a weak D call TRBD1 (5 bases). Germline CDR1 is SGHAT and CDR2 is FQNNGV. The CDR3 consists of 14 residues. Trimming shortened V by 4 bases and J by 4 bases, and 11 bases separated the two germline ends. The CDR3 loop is CASSSGGVNQPQHF. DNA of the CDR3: TGTGCCAGCAGCTCCGGAGGGGTGAATCAGCCCCAGCATTTT. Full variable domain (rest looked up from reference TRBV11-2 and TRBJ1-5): EAGVAQSPRYKIIEKRQSVAFWCNPISGHATLYWYQQILGQGPKLLIQFQNNGVVDDSQLPKDRFSAERLKGVDSTLKIQPAKLEDSAVYLCASSSGGVNQPQHFGDGTRLSIL.

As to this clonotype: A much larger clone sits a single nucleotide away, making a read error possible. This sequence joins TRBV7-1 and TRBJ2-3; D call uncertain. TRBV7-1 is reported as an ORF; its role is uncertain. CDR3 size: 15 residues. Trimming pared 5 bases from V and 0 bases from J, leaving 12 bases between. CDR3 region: CASSNNAPSTDTQYF. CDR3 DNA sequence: TGTGCCAGCAGCAACAATGCTCCTAGCACAGATACGCAGTATTTT.

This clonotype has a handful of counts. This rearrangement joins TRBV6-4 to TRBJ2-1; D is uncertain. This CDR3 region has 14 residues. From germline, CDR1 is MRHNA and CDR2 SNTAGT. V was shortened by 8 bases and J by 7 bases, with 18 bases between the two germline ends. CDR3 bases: TGTGCCAGCTCCCCGTCAGGATTGGGAAATGAGCAGTTCTTC. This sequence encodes CASSPSGLGNEQFF.

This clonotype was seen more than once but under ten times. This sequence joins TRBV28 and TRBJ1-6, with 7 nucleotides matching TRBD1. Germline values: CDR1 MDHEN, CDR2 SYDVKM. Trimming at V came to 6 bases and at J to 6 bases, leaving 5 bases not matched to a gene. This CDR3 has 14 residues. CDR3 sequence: CASRTTGRNSPLHF. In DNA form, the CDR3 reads TGTGCCAGCAGAACGACAGGGCGTAATTCACCCCTCCACTTT.

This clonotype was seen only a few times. The CDR3 spells CASSPGQGFADTQYF. CDR3 sequence (DNA): TGTGCCAGTAGCCCGGGACAGGGGTTCGCAGATACGCAGTATTTT. The chain couples TRBV19 to TRBJ2-3; 10 bases are shared with TRBD1. The CDR3 contains 15 residues. The J segment lost 4 bases and the V segment lost 6 bases, leaving 7 bases of the junction unmatched. Germline loops: CDR1 LNHDA, CDR2 SQIVND (reference sequence).